Described below is a single T cell receptor beta chain sequence and its context. Germline lookup yields CDR1 LGHNA and CDR2 YNFKEQ. The CDR3 totals 11 residues. The data belong to a study of CD4 and CD8 cells across lung adenocarcinoma regions. The patients had localized lung adenocarcinoma, a non-small cell subtype. TCRdb reanalysed the PCR reads using MiXCR and keeps one entry per CDR3 protein. The table includes under 20,000 distinct CDR3 sequences, around 53% detected once. The chain recombines TRBV4-2 with TRBJ2-7; D not certain. The end of the DNA is better explained by TRBJ2-1, so the J call may be wrong. Input material: CD8+ T cells from the center of a lung tumor. The sequence came from a female donor with lung adenocarcinoma. The CD4 and CD8 labels of this study may be unreliable. The CDR3 region has the DNA TGTGCCAGCAGCCTATACAATGAGCAGTTCTTC. Its translation is CASSLYNEQFF.